The entry below gives a single T cell receptor (beta chain) sequence along with its context. No antigen is known for it. Assay: immunoSEQ multiplex PCR; the TCRdb copy retains only in-frame clones and omits some. The sample lists 130,000 or so clones, more than 85% occurring once. The sample originates from a study of T cell responses to AZD1222 COVID-19 vaccine. Notes on the study in general: Dominant at 160-218 and 743-854, vaccine-associated CD4 TCRs also spanned spike. Repertoire samples came only from after the peak T cell response.

The CDR3 length is 15 residues. Germline-derived CDR1 and CDR2 are KGHSH and LQKENI. Trimming removed 3 bases from V and 4 bases from J; junction bases left unmatched: 3. J is TRBJ1-5 and V is TRBV18; 10 bases align to TRBD1. The receptor comes from an adult in good health. The sample was peripheral blood, taken on day 0 of AZD1222 vaccination. CDR3: CASSPGQGGNQPQHF. CDR3 sequence (DNA): TGTGCCAGCTCACCCGGACAGGGGGGGAATCAGCCCCAGCATTTT. Drawing the rest from reference TRBV18 and TRBJ1-5, the complete variable domain is NAGVMQNPRHLVRRRGQEARLRCSPMKGHSHVYWYRQLPEEGLKFMVYLQKENIIDESGMPKERFSAEFPKEGPSILRIQQVVRGDSAAYFCASSPGQGGNQPQHFGDGTRLSIL.